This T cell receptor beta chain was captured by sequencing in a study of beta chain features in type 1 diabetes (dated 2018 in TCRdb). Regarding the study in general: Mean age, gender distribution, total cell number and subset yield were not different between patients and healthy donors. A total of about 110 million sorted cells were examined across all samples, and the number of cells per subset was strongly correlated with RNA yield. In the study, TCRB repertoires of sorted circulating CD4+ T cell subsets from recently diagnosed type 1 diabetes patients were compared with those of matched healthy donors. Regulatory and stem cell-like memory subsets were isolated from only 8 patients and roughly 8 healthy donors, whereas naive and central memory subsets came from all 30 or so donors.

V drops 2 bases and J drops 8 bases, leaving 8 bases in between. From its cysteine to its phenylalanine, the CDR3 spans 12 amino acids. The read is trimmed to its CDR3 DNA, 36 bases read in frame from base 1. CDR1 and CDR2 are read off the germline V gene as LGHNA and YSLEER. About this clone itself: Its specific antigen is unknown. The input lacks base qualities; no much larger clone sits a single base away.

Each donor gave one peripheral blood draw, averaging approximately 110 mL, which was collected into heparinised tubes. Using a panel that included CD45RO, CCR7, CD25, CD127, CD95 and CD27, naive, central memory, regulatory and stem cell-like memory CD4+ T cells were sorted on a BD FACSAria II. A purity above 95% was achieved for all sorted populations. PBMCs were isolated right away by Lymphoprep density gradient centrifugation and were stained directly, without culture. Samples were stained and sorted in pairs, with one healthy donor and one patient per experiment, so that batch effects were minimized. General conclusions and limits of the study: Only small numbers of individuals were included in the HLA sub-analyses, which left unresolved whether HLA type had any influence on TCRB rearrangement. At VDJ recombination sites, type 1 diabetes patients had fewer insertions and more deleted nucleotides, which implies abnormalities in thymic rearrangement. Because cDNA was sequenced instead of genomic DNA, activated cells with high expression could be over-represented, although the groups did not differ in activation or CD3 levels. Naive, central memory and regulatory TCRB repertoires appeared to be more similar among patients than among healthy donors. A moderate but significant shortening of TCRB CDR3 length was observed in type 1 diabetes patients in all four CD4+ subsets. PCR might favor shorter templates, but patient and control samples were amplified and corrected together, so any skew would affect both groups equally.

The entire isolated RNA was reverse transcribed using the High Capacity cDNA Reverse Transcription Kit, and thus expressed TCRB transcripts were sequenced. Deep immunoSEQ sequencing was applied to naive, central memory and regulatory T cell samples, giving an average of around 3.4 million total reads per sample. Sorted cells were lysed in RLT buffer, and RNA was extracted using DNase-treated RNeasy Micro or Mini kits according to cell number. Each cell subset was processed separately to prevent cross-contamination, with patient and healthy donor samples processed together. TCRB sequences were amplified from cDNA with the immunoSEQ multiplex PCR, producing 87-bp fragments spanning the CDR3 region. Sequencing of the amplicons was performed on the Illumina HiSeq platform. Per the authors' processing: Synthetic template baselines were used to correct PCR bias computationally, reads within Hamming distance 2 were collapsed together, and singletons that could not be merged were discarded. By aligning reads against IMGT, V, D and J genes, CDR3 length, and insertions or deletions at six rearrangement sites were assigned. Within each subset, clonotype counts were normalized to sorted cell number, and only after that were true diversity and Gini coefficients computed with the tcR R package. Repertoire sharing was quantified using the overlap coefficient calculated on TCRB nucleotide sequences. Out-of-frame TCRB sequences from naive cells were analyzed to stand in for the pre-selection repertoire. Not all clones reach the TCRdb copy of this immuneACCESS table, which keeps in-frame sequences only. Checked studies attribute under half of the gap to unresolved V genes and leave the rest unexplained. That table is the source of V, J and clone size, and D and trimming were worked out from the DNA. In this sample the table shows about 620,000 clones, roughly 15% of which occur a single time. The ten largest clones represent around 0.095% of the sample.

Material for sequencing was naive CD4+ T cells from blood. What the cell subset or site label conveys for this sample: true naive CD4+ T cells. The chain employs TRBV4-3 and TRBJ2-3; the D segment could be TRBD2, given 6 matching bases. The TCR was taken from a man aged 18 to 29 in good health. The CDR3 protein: CASSQLEGTQYF. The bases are TGCGCCAGCAGCCAATTGGAGGGTACGCAGTATTTT.